What follows are 19 T cell receptor beta chains derived from one specimen sequenced in a study of blood T cell repertoires in COVID-19. The protocol was immunoSEQ multiplex PCR, while the TCRdb copy is restricted to in-frame clones and leaves out a portion. Of about 290,000 clones in the sample, over 80% were seen once. Specimen: peripheral blood. The receptors were sampled from a woman aged 45 to 65 with active or convalescent COVID-19.

This chain uses TRBV29-1 with TRBJ2-3, with a tentative D call TRBD1 (6 bases). The CDR3 is 13 residues long. V lost 3 bases and J 6 bases, leaving 13 bases between the germline ends. Germline V gene sequence: CDR1 SQVTM, CDR2 ANQGSEA. As DNA, the CDR3 is TGCAGCGTTGAGGGCAGGGGTAGGGATACGCAGTATTTT. The encoded protein is CSVEGRGRDTQYF.

J is TRBJ2-5 and V is TRBV4-2; D gene uncertain. There are 13 residues in the CDR3. The germline CDR1 and CDR2 sequences are LGHNA and YNFKEQ. Trimming stripped 3 bases from V and 4 bases from J, with 9 bases between. CDR3 loop: CASSQYRGETQYF. CDR3 coding DNA: TGTGCCAGCAGCCAGTACCGAGGAGAGACCCAGTACTTC.

The V gene is TRBV3-1 (or the pseudogene TRBV3-2), the J gene TRBJ1-1; 7 bases fit TRBD1. This CDR3 has 17 residues. Looked up from germline, CDR1 is LGHDT and CDR2 is YNNKEL (reference sequence). J gave up 4 bases and V 4 bases, and 15 bases lay outside the gene matches. CDR3 DNA: TGTGCCAGCAGCCCTCTTGGCGACAGGGCCCTGGGCACTGAAGCTTTCTTT. It is translated as CASSPLGDRALGTEAFF.

The chain joins TRBV18 to TRBJ2-5; D is possibly TRBD1 (5 bases). V lost 0 bases and J lost 5, with 19 bases in between. CDR1 and CDR2 from the germline V gene are KGHSH and LQKENI. This CDR3 has 17 residues. CDR3 nucleotides: TGTGCCAGCTCACCACCACCGAGTCAGGGTAATTCGGAGACCCAGTACTTC. Its translation is CASSPPPSQGNSETQYF.

V is TRBV21-1 and J is TRBJ2-1; TRBD2, as called in the table, went unchecked against the DNA. TRBV21-1 is flagged as a pseudogene. This CDR3 region has 16 residues. The CDR3 sequence: CASSKLLAGGPREQFF. As DNA, the CDR3 is TGTGCCAGCAGCAAGTTACTAGCGGGAGGGCCGCGTGAGCAGTTCTTC.

This clone was observed at least ten times. The chain has TRBV18 and TRBJ1-2; weak D call: TRBD1 (6 bases). The germline V and J ends were trimmed by 4 bases and 2 bases, with 20 bases remaining between them. The CDR3 length is 17 residues. CDR1 KGHSH and CDR2 LQKENI come from the germline V gene. The CDR3 nucleotides read TGTGCCAGCTCACTCACTCCCCCAATCAGGGGAAACTATGGCTACACCTTC. This gives the protein CASSLTPPIRGNYGYTF.

CDR3 in DNA: TGTGCCAGCAGCCCAAGGCGCGGGTCTCTCCTTTCAAATGAGCAGTTCTTC. Protein: CASSPRRGSLLSNEQFF. This rearrangement joins TRBV14 to TRBJ2-1; perhaps TRBD2 as D (5 bases). V shed 4 bases and J shed 7 bases, with 23 bases lying between them. Germline CDR1 and CDR2: SGHDN and FVKESK. CDR3 size: 17 residues. Using reference TRBV14 and TRBJ2-1 for the parts outside the CDR3, the full variable domain is EAGVTQFPSHSVIEKGQTVTLRCDPISGHDNLYWYRRVMGKEIKFLLHFVKESKQDESGMPNNRFLAERTGGTYSTLKVQPAELEDSGVYFCASSPRRGSLLSNEQFFGPGTRLTVL.

The rearrangement links TRBV9 to TRBJ1-6, with D possibly being TRBD1 (5 bases). V was shortened by 4 bases and J by 13 bases, with 18 bases between the two germline ends. The germline CDR1 and CDR2 sequences are SGDLS and YYNGEE. The CDR3 spans 14 residues. The chain's CDR3 is CASSPEWAGSPLHF. CDR3 bases: TGTGCCAGCAGCCCTGAGTGGGCAGGGTCCCCCCTCCACTTT.

The chain couples TRBV6-2 or TRBV6-3 to TRBJ1-6; D might be TRBD1 (6 bases). CDR1 is MNHEY, CDR2 SVGEGT, per germline. V was pared by 4 bases and J by 3 bases, with 13 bases between. The length of the CDR3 is 16 residues. Here the CDR3 DNA reads TGTGCCAGCAGTTGGACAGCGAAGCTCTATAATTCACCCCTCCACTTT. This sequence encodes CASSWTAKLYNSPLHF.

V usage is TRBV20-1 and J usage is TRBJ2-7; a possible D gene is TRBD2 (5 bases). Germline-derived CDR1 and CDR2 are DFQATT and SNEGSKA (reference sequence). The ends were cut back, 3 bases at V and 2 bases at J, with 14 bases in the middle. This CDR3 spans 14 amino acids. CDR3 protein: CSASASRVPYEQYF. Written as DNA, the CDR3 is TGCAGTGCTAGTGCTAGCCGGGTTCCCTACGAGCAGTACTTC.

The chain recombines TRBV20-1 with TRBJ1-5; TRBD1 might be the D (5 bases). Germline V gene sequence: CDR1 DFQATT, CDR2 SNEGSKA (reference sequence). V was clipped by 3 bases and J by 7 bases, with 16 bases between them. The CDR3 is 14 amino acids. The CDR3 DNA reads TGCAGTGCTAGTGGGGGAGTAGCAGGACAGCCCCAGCATTTT. Its translation: CSASGGVAGQPQHF.

The rearrangement uses TRBV14 and TRBJ2-2, with TRBD1 matching 10 bases. The CDR3 is 16 amino acids. CDR1 and CDR2 (germline): SGHDN, FVKESK. With 4 bases clipped from V and 5 bases from J, the junction kept 7 bases outside the gene matches. As DNA, the CDR3 is TGTGCCAGCAGCCGCGGGAGGACAGGGGGAACCGGGGAGCTGTTTTTT. Residues: CASSRGRTGGTGELFF.

The rearrangement links TRBV7-6 to TRBJ1-1; D is perhaps TRBD1 (6 bases). Germline V gene lookup returns CDR1 SGHVS and CDR2 FNYEAQ. The CDR3 contains 13 residues. Trimming took off 3 bases at V and 3 bases at J, with 8 bases between the two ends. DNA of the CDR3: TGTGCCAGCAGCTTGGACAGATACACTGAAGCTTTCTTT. It specifies CASSLDRYTEAFF.

As concerns this clone: Additional DNA sequences in this sample encode the identical CDR3. The chain uses TRBV5-1 and TRBJ1-2; TRBD1 matches 11 bases. Germline CDR1 reads SGHRS; CDR2 reads YFSETQ. V shed 0 bases and J 8 bases; nucleotides not matched to a gene: 3. The CDR3 extends over 14 amino acids. As DNA, the CDR3 is TGCGCCAGCAGCTTGGCCGGGACAGGGGGAGGCTACACCTTC. Protein: CASSLAGTGGGYTF.

The DNA for the CDR3 is TGTGCCAGCAGCCAAGATTTCGGTCTTAACACTGAAGCTTTCTTT. Translating it yields CASSQDFGLNTEAFF. This sequence joins TRBV14 and TRBJ1-1; D remains unclear. The CDR3 length is 15 residues. V lost 0 bases and J lost 2, with 10 bases in between. CDR1 SGHDN and CDR2 FVKESK come from the germline V gene.

The chain combines TRBV6-5 with TRBJ2-7, with TRBD1 matching over 8 bases. Germline V lookup: CDR1 MNHEY, CDR2 SVGAGI. The CDR3 contains 13 residues. Unmatched junction bases numbered 8, after V lost 7 bases and J lost 6 bases. The CDR3 DNA sequence: TGTGCCAGCACACTGACAGGGGCGGGCGAGCAGTACTTC. As protein: CASTLTGAGEQYF.

The rearrangement uses TRBV28 and TRBJ2-7; possibly TRBD2 for D (6 bases). V was pared by 6 bases and J by 0 bases, with 15 bases between. Germline V gene lookup returns CDR1 MDHEN and CDR2 SYDVKM. The CDR3 covers 15 residues. Written as DNA, the CDR3 is TGTGCCAGCAGAGTACGGAGGGGAAGCTCCTACGAGCAGTACTTC. It is translated as CASRVRRGSSYEQYF.

The rearrangement joins TRBV12-5 to TRBJ1-1, with a weak D call TRBD1 (5 bases). The CDR3 covers 16 residues. V was cut by 9 bases and J by 0 bases, with 20 bases left in between. The germline CDR1 and CDR2 sequences are LGHNT and FRNRAP. CDR3 DNA: TGTGCTAGCGCAGACGCAGCGATCAGGGTGAACACTGAAGCTTTCTTT. Translating it yields CASADAAIRVNTEAFF.

This rearrangement joins TRBV28 to TRBJ1-2; 11 nucleotides match TRBD1. CDR3 length: 16 amino acids. Germline CDR1 MDHEN, CDR2 SYDVKM. V shed 5 bases and J 4 bases; nucleotides not matched to a gene: 9. The CDR3 reads CASSNIRDRGTYGYTF. CDR3 nucleotides: TGTGCCAGCAGTAATATCCGGGACAGGGGGACCTATGGCTACACCTTC.